The T cell receptor (beta chain) described here comes from a study of cytomegalovirus exposure and HLA in healthy donors. The study ran its PCR with 60 Vbeta and 13 Jbeta primers. Using immunoSEQ multiplex PCR, the repertoire was profiled, and TCRdb retains in-frame clones only, with some absent. The sample consists of 80,000 to 90,000 clones, approximately 71% of them appearing once. The study sampled nominally healthy donors, though unrecorded immune exposures were likely. General study results and limits: With high specificity and sensitivity, the classifier reportedly diagnosed cytomegalovirus status. Later genetic work tied a missense DCLRE1C variant to beta-chain V and J trimming. Researchers counted 164 TCR beta chains as cytomegalovirus-associated.

In this sample, this clone turned up a few times. Its antigen is still unknown. The CDR3 runs 12 residues. The V gene's germline CDR1 is ENHRY and CDR2 SYGVKD. The TCR sequence derives from a man aged 35 to 55 in good health and CMV-seronegative. This sequence joins TRBV10-3 and TRBJ2-5; 7 bases are shared with TRBD1. The better agreement between TRBJ2-7 and the DNA end casts doubt on the J call. Material for sequencing was PBMCs. The CDR3 coding sequence is TGTGCCATCCGCCGACAGGGTAACGAGCAGTACTTC. Translating it yields CAIRRQGNEQYF.